Following are 25 T cell receptor beta chains from one sample sequenced in a study of response to subunit inactivated influenza vaccine. One entry per CDR3 protein, called by TCRdb with MiXCR from the RT-PCR reads. The top ten hold roughly a tenth of the sample, which has 650,000 to 800,000 distinct CDR3 sequences, less than 20% seen once. Sequenced here: PBMCs from blood, sampled more than 4 days after vaccination. Receptors originate from a man between 50 and 59 years old who received an inactivated influenza vaccine.

The gene calls are TRBV12-3 or TRBV12-4 and TRBJ2-1, with D uncertain. This CDR3 is 16 amino acids long. Trimming took 3 bases from V and 0 from J, leaving 12 bases between them. CDR3 protein: CASSFADPSSYNEQFF. CDR3 nucleotides: TGTGCCAGCAGTTTCGCGGACCCGAGCTCCTACAATGAGCAGTTCTTC.

The chain carries TRBV24-1 and TRBJ1-6; D uncertain. V gave up 1 base and J gave up 0 bases, with 9 bases separating them. The V gene's germline CDR1 is KGHDR and CDR2 SFDVKD. This CDR3 region has 17 residues. The CDR3 bases are TGTGCCACCAGTGATTTATCGCGAAGCTCCTATAATTCACCCCTCCACTTT. Amino acid sequence: CATSDLSRSSYNSPLHF.

CDR3 amino acids: CASSWGQGALWETQYF. The CDR3 DNA is TGTGCCAGCAGCTGGGGACAGGGGGCTTTGTGGGAGACCCAGTACTTC. The genes are TRBV7-9 and TRBJ2-5; 12 nucleotides match TRBD1. V gave up 4 bases and J gave up 5 bases; unmatched junction bases: 8. Germline values: CDR1 SEHNR, CDR2 FQNEAQ (reference sequence). The CDR3 is 16 residues long.

This clonotype was counted a few times. The CDR3 protein is CASSLSSGRNTEAFF. CDR3 nucleotide sequence: TGCGCCAGCAGCTTGAGCTCGGGGCGGAACACTGAAGCTTTCTTT. This chain links TRBV5-1 with TRBJ1-1; maybe TRBD1 (5 bases). The V end was cut by 1 base, the J end by 1 base, with 11 bases between. Germline assignment: CDR1 SGHRS and CDR2 YFSETQ. CDR3 length: 15 residues.

Only one count was recorded for this clonotype. The chain links TRBV12-3 or TRBV12-4 to TRBJ2-7, with 9 nucleotides matching TRBD1. This CDR3 spans 14 amino acids. V was clipped by 7 bases and J by 2 bases; unmatched bases: 6. The CDR3 coding sequence is TGTGCCAGCACACCAGGGACAGGGACCTACGAGCAGTACTTC. Translating gives CASTPGTGTYEQYF.

This clonotype was seen ten or more times. The rearrangement joins TRBV7-2 to TRBJ2-7; 9 bases match TRBD1. The CDR3 covers 15 residues. The J segment lost 7 bases and the V segment lost 0 bases, leaving 7 bases of the junction unmatched. Germline lookup yields CDR1 SGHTA and CDR2 FQGNSA. This CDR3 is CASSLATDRGGEQYF. Here the CDR3 DNA reads TGTGCCAGCAGCTTAGCAACGGACAGGGGAGGTGAGCAGTACTTC.

This chain links TRBV7-8 with TRBJ2-1; TRBD1 agrees at 7 bases. Germline assignment: CDR1 SGHVS and CDR2 FQNEAQ. V lost 5 bases, J lost 5 bases, and 12 bases stayed unmatched. CDR3 length: 16 residues. The CDR3 DNA sequence: TGTGCCAGCAGCCCCGGACAGGTGGTGGGCAACAATGAGCAGTTCTTC. This sequence encodes CASSPGQVVGNNEQFF.

The chain combines TRBV5-1 with TRBJ2-1; 7 nucleotides align to TRBD1. The CDR3 contains 18 residues. J lost 5 bases, V lost 4 bases, and 18 bases had no gene match. Germline V gives CDR1 SGHRS, CDR2 YFSETQ. This CDR3 is CASSPQGSYTWGNNEQFF. As DNA, the CDR3 is TGCGCCAGCAGCCCACAGGGGTCTTATACCTGGGGGAACAATGAGCAGTTCTTC.

As DNA, the CDR3 is TGCGCCAGCAGCCTTACGGGACTAGCGGGGGCAAATGAGCAGTTCTTC. It translates to CASSLTGLAGANEQFF. V is TRBV5-1 and J is TRBJ2-1, with 14 bases aligning to TRBD2. CDR1 SGHRS and CDR2 YFSETQ come from the germline V gene. J lost 7 bases, V lost 4 bases, and 7 bases had no gene match. The CDR3 length is 16 residues.

This clonotype was counted between two and nine times. The V and J genes are TRBV6-5 and TRBJ1-1; perhaps TRBD1 as D (6 bases). The length of the CDR3 is 14 residues. The V end was cut by 3 bases, the J end by 1 base, with 9 bases between. Per germline, CDR1 MNHEY and CDR2 SVGAGI. CDR3 loop: CASSYIQGNTEAFF. DNA of the CDR3: TGTGCCAGCAGTTATATACAGGGGAACACTGAAGCTTTCTTT.

There are a few counts of this clonotype. The chain links TRBV7-2 to TRBJ2-2; 9 bases map to TRBD1. V was clipped by 3 bases and J by 5 bases; unmatched bases: 7. This CDR3 is built from 16 residues. Germline V gives CDR1 SGHTA, CDR2 FQGNSA. This CDR3 is CASSFWTGAKTGELFF. The CDR3 DNA reads as TGTGCCAGCAGCTTCTGGACAGGGGCCAAGACCGGGGAGCTGTTTTTT.

This clonotype has just a few counts. The chain joins TRBV4-2 to TRBJ2-2, with 8 bases lining up with TRBD2. The germline V gene has CDR1 LGHNA and CDR2 YNFKEQ. The V and J ends lost 0 bases and 4 bases, in that order; junction bases with no gene match: 4. The CDR3 has 16 residues. CDR3 in amino acids: CASSQESGRLTGELFF. For the CDR3, the DNA is TGTGCCAGCAGCCAAGAGAGCGGGAGACTCACCGGGGAGCTGTTTTTT.

This clonotype showed up just a few times. The chain couples TRBV20-1 to TRBJ1-5, with a possible D match to TRBD1 (6 bases). V was shortened by 4 bases and J by 3 bases, with 13 bases between the two germline ends. Germline V lookup: CDR1 DFQATT, CDR2 SNEGSKA (reference sequence). The CDR3 totals 14 residues. CDR3 coding DNA: TGCAGTGCTATTGAGGGGGAATCCAATCAGCCCCAGCATTTT. Protein: CSAIEGESNQPQHF.

The V call is TRBV20-1, the J call TRBJ2-7, with 11 bases lining up with TRBD2. Germline V CDR1 and CDR2: DFQATT, SNEGSKA (reference sequence). The CDR3 spans 19 residues. V trimming: 3 bases; J trimming: 0 bases; junction bases outside the gene matches: 16. The CDR3 reads CSASGSGGYSGRASYEQYF. The CDR3 DNA follows: TGCAGTGCTAGCGGCTCGGGGGGTTATAGCGGGAGGGCCTCCTACGAGCAGTACTTC.

The rearrangement uses TRBV6-2 or TRBV6-3 and TRBJ2-6; the match to TRBD1 covers 7 bases. After removal of 4 bases from V and 4 bases from J, the junction contained 7 bases not matched to a gene. The CDR3 runs 16 residues. Germline V gene sequence: CDR1 MNHEY, CDR2 SVGEGT. Here the CDR3 DNA reads TGTGCCAGCAGTTCCCGGACAGGTTCGGGGGCCAACGTCCTGACTTTC. Residues: CASSSRTGSGANVLTF.

This clonotype was detected once. The V call is TRBV7-2, the J call TRBJ2-3; TRBD2 aligns across 10 bases. The V gene end was trimmed by 1 base and the J gene end by 1 base; junction bases not matched to a gene: 2. Germline CDR1 is SGHTA and CDR2 is FQGNSA. The CDR3 sequence is 16 residues long. CDR3 in DNA: TGTGCCAGCAGCTTAGGAGGGACTAGCGGCACAGATACGCAGTATTTT. Translating it yields CASSLGGTSGTDTQYF.

This clonotype was recorded a few times. The chain joins TRBV6-1 to TRBJ2-3, with D possibly matching TRBD1 (6 bases). This CDR3 is built from 15 residues. The germline V gene encodes CDR1 MNHNS and CDR2 SASEGT. The V and J ends lost 7 bases and 5 bases respectively, with 19 bases between them. CDR3 nucleotide sequence: TGTGCCAGCACTACCGGGACACTTAGGGTAGATACGCAGTATTTT. Amino acid sequence: CASTTGTLRVDTQYF.

The chain combines TRBV12-3 or TRBV12-4 with TRBJ1-1; no firm D call. V was clipped by 6 bases and J by 3 bases, with 11 bases between them. CDR3 length: 13 amino acids. The CDR3 spells CASRGNSYTEAFF. The CDR3 nucleotides read TGTGCCAGCAGGGGCAATTCTTACACTGAAGCTTTCTTT.

This clonotype showed up just a few times. The chain carries TRBV4-3 and TRBJ2-6; D unclear. This CDR3 contains 16 residues. V lost 1 base, J lost 0 bases, and 7 bases lay in between. Germline V gives CDR1 LGHNA, CDR2 YSLEER. The CDR3 region is CASSQGWTSGANVLTF. CDR3 sequence (DNA): TGCGCCAGCAGCCAAGGGTGGACCTCTGGGGCCAACGTCCTGACTTTC.

This clonotype turned up a few times. The V gene is TRBV15, the J gene TRBJ1-2; D is perhaps TRBD1 (5 bases). Trimming cost V 0 bases and J 8 bases, with 16 bases left between them. Germline V gene sequence: CDR1 LNHNV, CDR2 YYDKDF (reference sequence). The CDR3 runs to 15 residues. The CDR3 region has the DNA TGTGCCACCAGCAGAGATCGTGTTCTCCGGGGCGGCTACACCTTC. It codes for CATSRDRVLRGGYTF. Variable domain in full (rest from reference TRBV15 and TRBJ1-2): DAMVIQNPRYQVTQFGKPVTLSCSQTLNHNVMYWYQQKSSQAPKLLFHYYDKDFNNEADTPDNFQSRRPNTSFCFLDIRSPGLGDTAMYLCATSRDRVLRGGYTFGSGTRLTVV.

The chain carries TRBV12-3 or TRBV12-4 and TRBJ2-7, with a tentative D call TRBD1 (5 bases). This CDR3 is 17 amino acids long. Trimming shortened V by 2 bases and J by 3 bases, and 20 bases separated the two germline ends. The CDR3 spells CASSLTPADNPFYEQYF. CDR3 in DNA: TGTGCCAGCAGTTTAACTCCTGCGGACAACCCTTTCTACGAGCAGTACTTC.

This sequence joins TRBV28 and TRBJ2-7, with D possibly matching TRBD1 (5 bases). Between the trimmed V and J ends, which lost 8 bases and 0 bases, there was a span of 14 bases. Per the germline V gene, CDR1 is MDHEN and CDR2 is SYDVKM. CDR3 length: 14 amino acids. CDR3 sequence: CASRTWQGSYEQYF. The CDR3 DNA reads TGTGCCAGCCGGACCTGGCAGGGCTCCTACGAGCAGTACTTC. The full variable domain, in which reference TRBV28 and TRBJ2-7 provide the parts outside the CDR3, is DVKVTQSSRYLVKRTGEKVFLECVQDMDHENMFWYRQDPGLGLRLIYFSYDVKMKEKGDIPEGYSVSREKKERFSLILESASTNQTSMYLCASRTWQGSYEQYFGPGTRLTVT.

In its sample, this clonotype was seen a few times. V usage is TRBV20-1 and J usage is TRBJ1-1; D remains unclear. V was clipped by 5 bases and J by 11 bases, with 15 bases between them. The CDR3 runs to 11 residues. Germline V gene sequence: CDR1 DFQATT, CDR2 SNEGSKA (reference sequence). The CDR3 sequence: CSAQVQNQAFF. The CDR3 DNA reads as TGCAGTGCTCAAGTACAGAACCAGGCTTTCTTT.

The sample holds a few counts of this clonotype. V gene TRBV20-1 combines with J gene TRBJ2-3, with 8 bases aligning to TRBD2. The CDR3 has 15 amino acids. V lost 6 bases and J lost 6; bases outside the gene matches: 14. Germline assignment: CDR1 DFQATT and CDR2 SNEGSKA (reference sequence). The CDR3 region is CSASTGTSWSDTQYF. In DNA form, the CDR3 reads TGCAGTGCCAGCACGGGGACTAGTTGGTCGGATACGCAGTATTTT.

This chain links TRBV29-1 with TRBJ2-2; D not resolved. V dropped 1 base and J dropped 4 bases, with 1 base sitting between them. Germline loops: CDR1 SQVTM, CDR2 ANQGSEA. The CDR3 sequence is 11 residues long. Here the CDR3 reads CSVEVTGELFF. The CDR3 DNA reads TGCAGCGTTGAAGTCACCGGGGAGCTGTTTTTT.